This TCR beta chain came from a study of blood T cell repertoires in COVID-19. For the study at large: PBMCs, B-cell-depleted T cells, or T cells provided the cDNA or gDNA that made up the material.

The V gene end was trimmed by 4 bases and the J gene end by 5 bases; junction bases not matched to a gene: 7. The length of the CDR3 is 15 residues. The germline gives CDR1 LGHNA, CDR2 YSLEER. Enrolled during active infection, Seattle patients were then followed longitudinally. Original data processing: Using reference gene primer amplification, nucleated cell counts were estimated. The data were produced by immunoSEQ multiplex PCR, yet TCRdb's version contains in-frame clones alone and is incomplete. V and J calls and clone size follow that table, whereas D and trimming were derived from the DNA. The repertoire holds 350,000 to 400,000 clones, with roughly 90% as singletons.

Material for sequencing was peripheral blood. The chain recombines TRBV4-3 with TRBJ2-1, with 8 bases fitting TRBD2. The clonotype comes from a woman aged 60-70 years with COVID-19, enrolled during active disease. As DNA, the CDR3 is TGCGCCAGCAGCCTTGTCGGGGGGGAAAACAATGAGCAGTTCTTC. Protein product: CASSLVGGENNEQFF.